This T cell receptor (beta chain) appears in the sequencing data of a study of blood T cell repertoires in COVID-19. Background on the study: The United States, Italy and Spain were the sources of the acute and convalescent COVID-19 samples. In each case, the material was cDNA or gDNA derived from T cells, B-cell-depleted T cells, or PBMCs.

Looked up from germline, CDR1 is DFQATT and CDR2 is SNEGSKA (reference sequence). This CDR3 comprises 12 residues. V lost 3 bases, J lost 5 bases, and 10 bases lay in between. In the authors' methods: Counts of nucleated cells, estimated from reference gene primer amplification, were obtained. The data were produced by immunoSEQ multiplex PCR, yet TCRdb's version contains in-frame clones alone and is incomplete. For V, J and clone size, that table is used; D and trimming come from the DNA. This table holds approximately 150,000 clones, just under 80% found once. This clone was found a few times. The chain has TRBV20-1 and TRBJ2-5, with D perhaps TRBD2 (5 bases). Material for sequencing was peripheral blood. This TCR was sampled from a woman between 55 and 75 years old with acute or convalescent COVID-19. The CDR3 reads CSASLAFETQYF. The CDR3 DNA sequence: TGCAGTGCTAGTCTAGCTTTCGAGACCCAGTACTTC.